The clone carrying this T cell receptor beta chain was seen repeatedly, ten times or more. Its specificity is unknown. Semi-nested PCR with Nested Universal Primer A followed constant-region reverse priming of full-length variable regions. TCRdb re-called the 5' RACE reads through MiXCR, storing one row per CDR3 protein. The table has 50,000 to 80,000 distinct CDR3 sequences, roughly 23% seen once. The memory fraction was CD4+CD45RO+CD25- cells. Study-level points and caveats: Tumor-infiltrating Treg TCR alpha and beta sequences overlapped most with tumor naive CD4+ T cells, then blood naive. Tumor memory CD4+ T cell TCR gene usage clustered with blood and lymph node memory CD4+ cells and lymph node naive CD4+ cells.

Losses at the gene ends were 6 bases for V and 6 bases for J; bases not matched to a gene: 11. The CDR3 is 14 amino acids. Germline V gives CDR1 DFQATT, CDR2 SNEGSKA (reference sequence). The specimen was memory CD4+ T cells sorted from a lymph node. Specified subset: memory CD4+ T cells, CD4+CD45RO+CD25-. The chain is built from TRBV20-1 and TRBJ1-2, with 9 bases fitting TRBD1. This receptor was identified in a female donor with breast cancer. The CDR3 DNA is TGCAGTGCCCCAACCGGGACAGGGAAGAATGGCTACACCTTC. Its protein is CSAPTGTGKNGYTF.